Here is one T cell receptor (beta chain) with its context. Antigen specificity is unknown. After removal of 0 bases from V and 2 bases from J, the junction contained 2 bases not matched to a gene. The CDR3 is made up of 16 amino acids. CDR1 is MNHNY, CDR2 SVGAGI, per germline (reference sequence). The data were taken from a study of blood T cells in healthy people across ages. A J-beta primer mix and a sample-barcoded 5' primer were used in a second PCR of about 6 to 12 cycles. Any given sample supplied a minimum of 3 million CDR3-containing paired-end reads. TCRdb re-called the 5' RACE reads with MiXCR, one entry per CDR3 protein. The sample yields 790,000 or so distinct CDR3 sequences, 46% seen once. Total RNA, at least 5.5 micrograms per sample, came from PBMCs. Study findings and constraints: Among long-lived donors, naive CD4+ cells were more numerous and diversity higher than in aged donors. Unsorted PBMCs blocked a conclusive comparison of naive and antigen-experienced cells.

J is TRBJ2-5 and V is TRBV6-6; 11 bases fit TRBD2. The sequencing input was blood. This clonotype was sampled from an elderly man in good health. CDR3 sequence reads: CASSYSVAGGQETQYF. In nucleotides, the CDR3 is TGTGCCAGCAGTTACTCGGTAGCGGGGGGGCAAGAGACCCAGTACTTC.